A selection of T cell receptor beta chains follows, all from one sample in a study of blood T cell repertoires in COVID-19. TCRdb's copy holds only in-frame clones and misses some; the assay was immunoSEQ multiplex PCR. The table lists about 190,000 clones, approximately 90% of them singletons, with around 6.6% in the top ten. Sample: peripheral blood. Every receptor here comes from a woman aged 40 to 50 who had recovered from COVID-19. The conserved cysteine and the conserved F or W are not part of the CDR3 here. Each record gives: CDR3 protein, D gene, J gene, V gene. D genes are given only for firm matches.

CDR3: ASSLVLREALNEQF
D: TRBD2
J: TRBJ2-1
V: TRBV7-2

CDR3: ASSLFQGSYGYT
D: -
J: TRBJ1-2
V: TRBV27

CDR3: ASSLRTPGLAGGIRADTQY
D: TRBD2
J: TRBJ2-3
V: TRBV5-1

CDR3: ASSKGQGIGELF
D: -
J: TRBJ2-2
V: TRBV21-1

CDR3: SVAYGIEDTQY
D: -
J: TRBJ2-3
V: TRBV29-1

CDR3: ATSDSRSSGQPQH
D: -
J: TRBJ1-5
V: TRBV24-1

CDR3: ASSRGTGYSGNTIY
D: TRBD1
J: TRBJ1-3
V: TRBV19

CDR3: ASRRPNNEQF
D: -
J: TRBJ2-1
V: TRBV7-9

CDR3: ASSLFYAFNNEQF
D: -
J: TRBJ2-1
V: TRBV7-9

CDR3: ASSLTGKTGELF
D: -
J: TRBJ2-2
V: TRBV11-2

CDR3: ASRTGYGTYNSPLH
D: -
J: TRBJ1-6
V: TRBV3-1/TRBV3-2

CDR3: ASSISGGSIYNEQF
D: TRBD2
J: TRBJ2-1
V: TRBV19

CDR3: ASSYSSGRNTGELF
D: TRBD2
J: TRBJ2-2
V: TRBV6-5

CDR3: ASSDYREGSEAF
D: -
J: TRBJ1-1
V: TRBV6-1

CDR3: ASSQRDSNEKLF
D: TRBD1
J: TRBJ1-4
V: TRBV6-5

CDR3: ASSSSTGVETQY
D: TRBD1
J: TRBJ2-5
V: TRBV7-2

CDR3: ASSTVPGESYT
D: -
J: TRBJ1-2
V: TRBV7-9

CDR3: ASSPVGTVSSYEQY
D: TRBD1
J: TRBJ2-7
V: TRBV4-1

CDR3: ATSDGANPQETQY
D: -
J: TRBJ2-5
V: TRBV24-1

CDR3: ASQGLGNQPQH
D: -
J: TRBJ1-5
V: TRBV2

CDR3: ASRRGLAGVGETQY
D: TRBD2
J: TRBJ2-5
V: TRBV2

CDR3: ASSEGPGWGGYT
D: -
J: TRBJ1-2
V: TRBV25-1

CDR3: AWSLRPTDTQY
D: -
J: TRBJ2-3
V: TRBV30

CDR3: SASSGRVLYGYT
D: -
J: TRBJ1-2
V: TRBV20-1

CDR3: ASSQRDTEAF
D: -
J: TRBJ1-1
V: TRBV19

CDR3: ASSTHNAGEQF
D: -
J: TRBJ2-1
V: TRBV19

CDR3: ASSSRTGFPYSNQPQH
D: TRBD1
J: TRBJ1-5
V: TRBV5-8

CDR3: ASSTRAGTGELF
D: -
J: TRBJ2-2
V: TRBV27

CDR3: ASSALNRQIGNTEAF
D: -
J: TRBJ1-1
V: TRBV7-6

CDR3: ASLMNTEAF
D: -
J: TRBJ1-1
V: TRBV30

CDR3: ASSSRGRVSGNTIY
D: -
J: TRBJ1-3
V: TRBV3-1/TRBV3-2

CDR3: ASSYSLAELSVLF
D: TRBD2
J: TRBJ2-1
V: TRBV6-5

CDR3: ASSIGSRTGTTLMNTEAF
D: -
J: TRBJ1-1
V: TRBV19

CDR3: ASSLDLGRLEAF
D: -
J: TRBJ1-1
V: TRBV11-2

CDR3: ASSIWTGDTEAF
D: TRBD1
J: TRBJ1-1
V: TRBV5-1

CDR3: ASSTMGREGAF
D: -
J: TRBJ1-1
V: TRBV19

CDR3: ASSQGVNQPQH
D: -
J: TRBJ1-5
V: TRBV7-2

CDR3: ASSVGGDTQY
D: -
J: TRBJ2-3
V: TRBV2

CDR3: ASSAYNRENSPLH
D: -
J: TRBJ1-6
V: TRBV5-5

CDR3: ASSIDLTGTRRNQPQH
D: TRBD1
J: TRBJ1-5
V: TRBV19

CDR3: ASSLEGTGYTEAF
D: TRBD1
J: TRBJ1-1
V: TRBV5-1

CDR3: ASSPNTDTQY
D: -
J: TRBJ2-3
V: TRBV28

CDR3: ASSPRELNTEAF
D: -
J: TRBJ1-1
V: TRBV7-8

CDR3: ASSFSSSGRDTQY
D: TRBD2
J: TRBJ2-3
V: TRBV5-6

CDR3: ASNNQGASEKLF
D: TRBD1
J: TRBJ1-4
V: TRBV2

CDR3: ASSIPGTEHGNQPQH
D: TRBD1
J: TRBJ1-5
V: TRBV4-1

CDR3: ASSYRGEYEQY
D: -
J: TRBJ2-7
V: TRBV6-5

CDR3: ASSPTDQVDYGYT
D: -
J: TRBJ1-2
V: TRBV18

CDR3: ASSVGEIGYEQY
D: -
J: TRBJ2-7
V: TRBV9

CDR3: ASSLRLGQGGWAAVRETQY
D: TRBD2
J: TRBJ2-5
V: TRBV3-1/TRBV3-2

CDR3: ATSTTTGLNYNEQF
D: -
J: TRBJ2-1
V: TRBV15

CDR3: ASSVRGLVGELF
D: TRBD1
J: TRBJ2-2
V: TRBV19

CDR3: ASSPGQSVGETQY
D: -
J: TRBJ2-5
V: TRBV5-1

CDR3: ATSREGGSYEQY
D: -
J: TRBJ2-7
V: TRBV15

CDR3: ASSSVAGGPYEQY
D: TRBD2
J: TRBJ2-7
V: TRBV28

CDR3: ASSLPGLEYNEQF
D: TRBD2
J: TRBJ2-1
V: TRBV11-2